This T cell receptor beta chain came from a study of technical replicates of blood from a few donors. Repertoires were generated with immunoSEQ multiplex PCR, while TCRdb's copy carries only in-frame clones and drops some. The profile covers 65,000 to 95,000 clones, with over 80% appearing a single time and under 0.3% taken by the ten largest. The CDR3 runs to 15 residues. In germline, CDR1 is SGDLS, CDR2 YYNGEE. Trimming took 0 bases from V and 2 from J, leaving 9 bases between them. The sequencing sample was made of T cells isolated from PBMCs. The clonotype was recovered from a human donor in good health. V usage is TRBV9 and J usage is TRBJ1-3; D uncertain. The CDR3 DNA follows: TGTGCCAGCAGCGTAGAGTGGGGAGCTGGAAACACCATATATTTT. Its translation: CASSVEWGAGNTIYF.